These 30 T cell receptor beta chains came from one sample sequenced in a study of blood T cell repertoires in COVID-19. The method was immunoSEQ multiplex PCR; TCRdb's version includes in-frame clones alone and lacks a portion of them. The top ten hold over 1% of the sample, which has about 300,000 clones, approximately 86% seen once. The sequenced material came from peripheral blood. These receptors all come from a man in his 70s with acute or convalescent COVID-19.

CDR3 DNA: TGTGCCAGCAGCATATATAGCGGGATGAACACCGGGGAGCTGTTTTTT. This sequence encodes CASSIYSGMNTGELFF. V and J are TRBV9 and TRBJ2-2; 8 bases agree with TRBD2. CDR3 length: 16 residues. J was trimmed by 1 base and V by 4 bases; bases with no gene match: 6. The germline CDR1 and CDR2 sequences are SGDLS and YYNGEE.

V and J are TRBV15 and TRBJ1-1; TRBD1 matches at 8 bases. CDR1 and CDR2 (germline): LNHNV, YYDKDF (reference sequence). The length of the CDR3 is 15 residues. V shed 6 bases, J shed 9 bases, and the junction held 15 bases outside the gene matches. As DNA, the CDR3 is TGTGCCACCAGACTAAGACAGGGGCCCGAAAATAAAGCTTTCTTT. Translating gives CATRLRQGPENKAFF.

The chain is built from TRBV21-1 and TRBJ2-4; TRBD1 is the table's D call, not checked against the DNA. TRBV21-1 is assigned pseudogene status. This CDR3 is built from 15 residues. The CDR3 here is CASSTVSGLKNIQYF. For the CDR3, the DNA is TGTGCCAGCAGCACAGTGTCAGGGCTTAAAAACATTCAGTACTTC.

This clone turned up a few times. J is TRBJ2-3 and V is TRBV5-1; the D gene is possibly TRBD2 (6 bases). Trimming cost V 3 bases and J 0 bases, with 14 bases left between them. The CDR3 is 16 residues long. Looked up from germline, CDR1 is SGHRS and CDR2 is YFSETQ. The CDR3 DNA sequence: TGCGCCAGCAGCTGGGTTGGGCGGGGAAGCACAGATACGCAGTATTTT. Its translation is CASSWVGRGSTDTQYF.

The gene calls are TRBV4-3 and TRBJ1-2; 8 bases are a match to TRBD1. The CDR3 runs 17 residues. Per germline, CDR1 LGHNA and CDR2 YSLEER. V shed 0 bases, J shed 0 bases, and the junction held 6 bases outside the gene matches. CDR3: CASSQETGVGANYGYTF. The CDR3 DNA reads TGCGCCAGCAGCCAAGAGACAGGGGTTGGGGCTAACTATGGCTACACCTTC.

V is TRBV20-1 and J is TRBJ2-5; D possibly corresponds to TRBD2 (6 bases). V lost 3 bases, J lost 3 bases, and 17 bases lay in between. This CDR3 is built from 15 residues. Germline loops: CDR1 DFQATT, CDR2 SNEGSKA (reference sequence). The CDR3 loop reads CSASGLPSAEETQYF. In DNA form, the CDR3 reads TGCAGTGCTAGTGGTCTTCCTAGCGCGGAAGAGACCCAGTACTTC.

The chain links TRBV10-3 to TRBJ1-2, with TRBD1 matching over 10 bases. The length of the CDR3 is 14 residues. Germline V gene lookup returns CDR1 ENHRY and CDR2 SYGVKD. V shed 7 bases, J shed 8 bases, and the junction held 10 bases outside the gene matches. The CDR3: CAIKADRGSTGYTF. In nucleotides, the CDR3 is TGTGCCATCAAAGCGGACAGGGGGAGTACGGGCTACACCTTC.

This chain connects TRBV29-1 to TRBJ2-7, with D perhaps TRBD1 (6 bases). Germline V gene data show CDR1 as SQVTM and CDR2 as ANQGSEA. The CDR3 has 13 amino acids. Trimming left V 4 bases short and J 7 bases short, with 17 bases between. The DNA of the CDR3 is TGCAGCGTTGCGGGCAGGGGTCCGGGGGAGCAGTACTTC. This translates into CSVAGRGPGEQYF.

V is TRBV5-8 and J is TRBJ1-1; TRBD1 matches 7 bases. The germline gives CDR1 SGHTS, CDR2 YDEGEE. V was clipped by 4 bases and J by 8 bases; unmatched bases: 8. CDR3 length: 13 residues. The CDR3 nucleotides are TGTGCCAGCAGCCTGGGGACAGTAACAGAAGCTTTCTTT. Amino acids: CASSLGTVTEAFF.

The V call is TRBV10-3, the J call TRBJ2-7, with 7 positions matching TRBD2. After removal of 0 bases from V and 2 bases from J, the junction contained 4 bases not matched to a gene. The CDR3 runs to 15 residues. Looked up from germline, CDR1 is ENHRY and CDR2 is SYGVKD. CDR3 coding DNA: TGTGCCATCAGTGAGTCGGGAGGGCAGGCCTACGAGCAGTACTTC. It codes for CAISESGGQAYEQYF.

This clone was seen once. Other DNA sequences in the same sample also yield this CDR3. The rearrangement joins TRBV24-1 to TRBJ2-3; D call uncertain. V was cut by 5 bases and J by 0 bases, with 11 bases left in between. CDR3 length equals 15 residues. CDR1 KGHDR and CDR2 SFDVKD come from the germline V gene. CDR3 DNA sequence: TGTGCCACCAGTGGCCGAGGTCCTAGCACAGATACGCAGTATTTT. Residues: CATSGRGPSTDTQYF.

The sample holds a few counts of this clone. The V call is TRBV18, the J call TRBJ1-5, with 7 bases lining up with TRBD1. Germline CDR1 is KGHSH and CDR2 is LQKENI. V dropped 3 bases and J dropped 3; count of bases not matched to a gene: 8. The CDR3 runs to 16 residues. CDR3 region: CASSPFRDRDNQPQHF. The CDR3 coding sequence is TGTGCCAGCTCACCCTTCCGAGACAGGGACAATCAGCCCCAGCATTTT.

On this clone: Other DNA sequences from this sample encode an identical CDR3 as well. Here the CDR3 DNA reads TGTGCCAGCAGCCTAGGTAGGTCCGGGGCCAACGTCCTGACTTTC. Its translation: CASSLGRSGANVLTF. The V gene is TRBV5-6, the J gene TRBJ2-6, with D hard to call. The V end lost 4 bases, the J end lost 4 bases, and 12 bases lay between the germline ends. The V gene's germline CDR1 is SGHDT and CDR2 YYEEEE. This CDR3 has 15 amino acids. Filled out from reference TRBV5-6 and TRBJ2-6, the complete variable domain reads DAGVTQSPTHLIKTRGQQVTLRCSPKSGHDTVSWYQQALGQGPQFIFQYYEEEERQRGNFPDRFSGHQFPNYSSELNVNALLLGDSALYLCASSLGRSGANVLTFGAGSRLTVL.

V and J are TRBV7-2 and TRBJ1-2; D remains unclear. V was trimmed by 5 bases and J by 8 bases, leaving 21 bases between them. This CDR3 is 15 amino acids long. Germline loops: CDR1 SGHTA, CDR2 FQGNSA. The CDR3 protein is CASSASVWGEEGYTF. In DNA, the CDR3 is TGTGCCAGCAGCGCATCGGTCTGGGGAGAGGAGGGCTACACCTTC.

Only a few counts were recorded for this clone. At the DNA level, this CDR3 is encoded by other sequences in the same sample as well. The chain couples TRBV9 to TRBJ1-5, with D tentatively TRBD1 (6 bases). Trimming took off 2 bases at V and 0 bases at J, with 9 bases between the two ends. CDR1 SGDLS and CDR2 YYNGEE come from the germline V gene. The CDR3 length is 15 residues. The CDR3 protein is CASSVTGNSNQPQHF. CDR3 nucleotide sequence: TGTGCCAGCAGCGTGACAGGTAATAGCAATCAGCCCCAGCATTTT.

Remarks on this clone: This sample also contains other DNA sequences that code for the same CDR3. This sequence joins TRBV5-1 and TRBJ2-5; 11 nucleotides match TRBD2. V shed 4 bases, J shed 2 bases, and the junction held 4 bases outside the gene matches. Germline CDR1 and CDR2: SGHRS and YFSETQ. The CDR3 is made up of 15 amino acids. The DNA for the CDR3 is TGCGCCAGCAGCCGTTTAGCGGGAGGGCAAGAGACCCAGTACTTC. Protein sequence: CASSRLAGGQETQYF.

V usage is TRBV6-5 and J usage is TRBJ2-7; 10 bases are shared with TRBD2. The V gene's germline CDR1 is MNHEY and CDR2 SVGAGI. The CDR3 runs to 15 residues. The junction had 10 bases not matched to a gene; V was cut back by 5 bases and J by 6 bases. In DNA form, the CDR3 reads TGTGCCAGCAGTCCCTTGGGACTAGCGAGACCCGAGCAGTACTTC. Translating it yields CASSPLGLARPEQYF.

The CDR3 nucleotides are TGTGCCAGCAGCTTCCGTAATCCCGCAGAAGGGGCCCAGTACTTC. Residues: CASSFRNPAEGAQYF. The rearrangement links TRBV7-9 to TRBJ2-5, with D possibly TRBD1 on 5 matching bases. V was clipped by 3 bases and J by 9 bases, with 20 bases between them. The CDR3 totals 15 residues. Germline CDR1 is SEHNR and CDR2 is FQNEAQ (reference sequence).

The chain is built from TRBV24-1 and TRBJ2-5; tentatively, D is TRBD1 (6 bases). In germline, CDR1 is KGHDR, CDR2 SFDVKD. V was pared by 3 bases and J by 5 bases, with 15 bases between. CDR3 length: 15 amino acids. The CDR3: CATSDATGSGETQYF. Here the CDR3 DNA reads TGTGCCACCAGTGATGCTACAGGGTCGGGGGAGACCCAGTACTTC.

This clone was counted a single time. This chain links TRBV2 with TRBJ1-1, with 7 nucleotides matching TRBD1. This CDR3 has 11 amino acids. Trimming took 6 bases from V and 7 from J; bases not matched to a gene: 2. CDR1 SNHLY and CDR2 FYNNEI come from the germline V gene. The CDR3 DNA reads TGTGCCAGCAGCGGGACAGATGAAGCTTTCTTT. Protein product: CASSGTDEAFF.

V usage is TRBV7-8 and J usage is TRBJ2-2, with a possible D match to TRBD1 (6 bases). This CDR3 has 13 amino acids. CDR1 and CDR2 from the germline V gene are SGHVS and FQNEAQ. V lost 7 bases and J lost 7, with 13 bases in between. The CDR3 DNA is TGTGCCAGCAATATACAGGGAGACGGGGAGCTGTTTTTT. It translates to CASNIQGDGELFF.

The genes are TRBV4-1 and TRBJ1-3; 7 bases are a match to TRBD1. Germline V gives CDR1 MGHRA, CDR2 YSYEKL. Trimming at V came to 4 bases and at J to 1 base, leaving 7 bases not matched to a gene. CDR3 length: 16 residues. DNA of the CDR3: TGCGCCAGCAGCCTGACAGGGTCTCGATCTGGAAACACCATATATTTT. Protein sequence: CASSLTGSRSGNTIYF.

The V call is TRBV6-5, the J call TRBJ1-3; weak D call: TRBD1 (6 bases). CDR1 is MNHEY and CDR2 is SVGAGI in the germline V gene. The CDR3 totals 14 residues. Trimming removed 10 bases at V and 0 bases at J, with 13 bases between. In nucleotides, the CDR3 is TGTGCCACCTCCAGGGGAAGCTCTGGAAACACCATATATTTT. Amino acids: CATSRGSSGNTIYF.

The J gene is TRBJ2-7, the V gene TRBV6-4, with TRBD1 identical over 9 bases. CDR1 MRHNA and CDR2 SNTAGT come from the germline V gene. The CDR3 extends over 15 amino acids. J gave up 7 bases and V 2 bases, and 9 bases lay outside the gene matches. CDR3 nucleotide sequence: TGTGCCAGCAGTGACCTAAAGGGACAGGGCTGGGAGCAGTACTTC. Translated, it gives CASSDLKGQGWEQYF.

The V call is TRBV4-1, the J call TRBJ2-2; the D gene is possibly TRBD2 (5 bases). The CDR3 is made up of 16 amino acids. Trimming removed 0 bases from V and 7 bases from J, with 15 bases in between. Germline CDR1 is MGHRA and CDR2 is YSYEKL. In DNA form, the CDR3 reads TGCGCCAGCAGCCAAGAGGAGGCCCCGTCCCTCGGGGAGCTGTTTTTT. Translated, it gives CASSQEEAPSLGELFF.

This clone appeared a single time. Other nucleotide sequences from this sample produce the same CDR3. CDR3 sequence: CASSLTSSNQPQHF. CDR3 in DNA: TGTGCCAGCAGTCTTACATCGAGCAATCAGCCCCAGCATTTT. The V and J genes are TRBV7-2 and TRBJ1-5, with D hard to call. This CDR3 has 14 residues. CDR1 SGHTA and CDR2 FQGNSA come from the germline V gene. V lost 6 bases and J 1 base, leaving 10 bases between the germline ends.

The V and J genes are TRBV19 and TRBJ1-1, with D possibly matching TRBD1 (6 bases). Trimming took off 7 bases at V and 1 base at J, with 16 bases between the two ends. CDR3 length: 15 residues. Germline V CDR1 and CDR2: LNHDA, SQIVND (reference sequence). The CDR3 reads CASTGGPEPNTEAFF. DNA for the CDR3: TGTGCCAGTACCGGGGGGCCGGAACCGAACACTGAAGCTTTCTTT.

For the CDR3, the DNA is TGTGCCAGCAGCCCGGGACTAGGTTACAATGAGCAGTTCTTC. Amino acids: CASSPGLGYNEQFF. This chain joins TRBV2 and TRBJ2-1, with TRBD2 matching 8 bases. J was trimmed by 4 bases and V by 6 bases; bases with no gene match: 5. This CDR3 contains 14 residues. Germline values: CDR1 SNHLY, CDR2 FYNNEI.

Remarks on this clone: This sample also contains other DNA sequences that code for the same CDR3. In DNA form, the CDR3 reads TGTGCCAGCAGCCCACAGGGCAGTAATTCACCCCTCCACTTT. Its protein is CASSPQGSNSPLHF. This chain links TRBV3-1 (or the pseudogene TRBV3-2) with TRBJ1-6, with a weak D call TRBD1 (6 bases). CDR3 length: 14 residues. Germline-derived CDR1 and CDR2 are LGHDT and YNNKEL (reference sequence). V shed 4 bases and J shed 6 bases, with 10 bases lying between them.

This clone was observed a single time. V gene TRBV18 combines with J gene TRBJ1-5, with D possibly matching TRBD1 (6 bases). Germline loops: CDR1 KGHSH, CDR2 LQKENI. V lost 3 bases and J 5 bases, leaving 11 bases between the germline ends. CDR3 size: 14 residues. The CDR3 DNA reads as TGTGCCAGCTCACCCACAGGGATCGATCAGCCCCAGCATTTT. This encodes CASSPTGIDQPQHF. Using reference TRBV18 and TRBJ1-5 for the parts outside the CDR3, the full variable domain is NAGVMQNPRHLVRRRGQEARLRCSPMKGHSHVYWYRQLPEEGLKFMVYLQKENIIDESGMPKERFSAEFPKEGPSILRIQQVVRGDSAAYFCASSPTGIDQPQHFGDGTRLSIL.